This TCR beta chain was recovered during a study of T cells in tuberculosis. Study background: IGRA-negative adolescents, IGRA-positive adolescents with latent tuberculosis and adults with active tuberculosis formed this South African cohort. Study-level findings and limits: Active tuberculosis cases were adults; controls were adolescents. Smaller alpha distances in active tuberculosis partly reflected shorter CDR3-alpha lengths. Using the GMM-specific repertoire gave about 84% accuracy versus 60% to 70% with motifs.

Profiling relied on immunoSEQ multiplex PCR, and the TCRdb table lists in-frame clones only, not all of them. The table includes tens of thousands of clones, about 96% detected once. Of note for this clone: The antigen is not known.

With V trimmed by 5 bases and J by 6 bases, 7 bases remained unmatched. This CDR3 is built from 14 residues. In germline, CDR1 is LNHDA, CDR2 SQIVND (reference sequence). This chain links TRBV19 with TRBJ2-7; TRBD2 matches at 10 bases. The specimen was PBMCs. The receptor was isolated from a donor aged 10 to 29 with latent tuberculosis or without tuberculosis infection. The CDR3, as DNA: TGTGCCAGTAGTCCCCTAGCGGGAGTATTCGAGCAGTACTTC. The encoded protein is CASSPLAGVFEQYF.